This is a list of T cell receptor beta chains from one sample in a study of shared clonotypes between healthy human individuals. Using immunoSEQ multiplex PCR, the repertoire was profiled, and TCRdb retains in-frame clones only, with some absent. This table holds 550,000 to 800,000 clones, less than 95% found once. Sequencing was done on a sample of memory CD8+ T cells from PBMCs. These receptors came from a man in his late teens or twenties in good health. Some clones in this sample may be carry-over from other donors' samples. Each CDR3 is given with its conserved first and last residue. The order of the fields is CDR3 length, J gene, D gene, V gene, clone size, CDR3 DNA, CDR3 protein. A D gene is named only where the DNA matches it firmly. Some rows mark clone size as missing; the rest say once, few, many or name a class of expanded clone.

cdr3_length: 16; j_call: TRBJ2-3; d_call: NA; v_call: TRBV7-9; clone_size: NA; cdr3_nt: TGTGCCAGCAGCTTCCCATCCGGCTCTAGCACAGATACGCAGTATTTT; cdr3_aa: CASSFPSGSSTDTQYF
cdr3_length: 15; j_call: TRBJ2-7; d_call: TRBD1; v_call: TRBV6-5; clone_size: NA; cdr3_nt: TGTGCCAGCAGTTACGAGACAGGGATCTCCTACGAGCAGTACTTC; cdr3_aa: CASSYETGISYEQYF
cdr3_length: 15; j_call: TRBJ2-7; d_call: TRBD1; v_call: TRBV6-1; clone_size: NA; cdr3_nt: TGTGCCAGCAGTACCTCCGGGACAGGGGCGGTCGAGCAGTACTTC; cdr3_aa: CASSTSGTGAVEQYF
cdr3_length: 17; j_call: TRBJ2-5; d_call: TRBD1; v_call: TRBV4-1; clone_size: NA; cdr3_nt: TGCGCCAGCAGCCATCCCGGGACAGGGCCAAAACAAGAGACCCAGTACTTC; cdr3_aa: CASSHPGTGPKQETQYF
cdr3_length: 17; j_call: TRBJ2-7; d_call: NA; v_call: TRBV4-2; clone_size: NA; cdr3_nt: TGTGCCAGCAGCCAAGATTGGGGTGACGAGGGGGCGGGGGAGCAGTACTTC; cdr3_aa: CASSQDWGDEGAGEQYF
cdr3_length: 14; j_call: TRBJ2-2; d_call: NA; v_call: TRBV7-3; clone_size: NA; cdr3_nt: TGTGCCAGCAGCCCTATTGTTAACACCGGGGAGCTGTTTTTT; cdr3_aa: CASSPIVNTGELFF
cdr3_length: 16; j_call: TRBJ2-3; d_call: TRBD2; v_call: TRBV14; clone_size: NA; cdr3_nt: TGTGCCAGCAGCCCCCTGTTCGGGAGGGTAGGGGATACGCAGTATTTT; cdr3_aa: CASSPLFGRVGDTQYF
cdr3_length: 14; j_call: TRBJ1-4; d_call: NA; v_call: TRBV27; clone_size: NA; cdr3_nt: TGTGCCAGCAGTGTCACTATAACTAATGAAAAACTGTTTTTT; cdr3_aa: CASSVTITNEKLFF
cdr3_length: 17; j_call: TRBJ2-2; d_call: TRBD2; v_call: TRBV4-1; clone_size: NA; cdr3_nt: TGCGCCAGCAGCCAGCCCCGACTAGCGGGAGGGGTCGGGGAGCTGTTTTTT; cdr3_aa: CASSQPRLAGGVGELFF
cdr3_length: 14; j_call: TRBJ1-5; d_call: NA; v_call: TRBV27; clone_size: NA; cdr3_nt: TGTGCCAGCAGTTTGGTAGGGGGCAATCAGCCCCAGCATTTT; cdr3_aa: CASSLVGGNQPQHF
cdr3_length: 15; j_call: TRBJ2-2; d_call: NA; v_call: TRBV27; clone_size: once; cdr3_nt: TGTGCCAGCACTTTGACAGGGAGGGACACCGGGGAGCTGTTTTTT; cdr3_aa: CASTLTGRDTGELFF
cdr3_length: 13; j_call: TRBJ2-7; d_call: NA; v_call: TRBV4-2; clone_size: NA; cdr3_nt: TGTGCCAGCAGCCACGGCTTACAGTACGAGCAGTACTTC; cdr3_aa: CASSHGLQYEQYF
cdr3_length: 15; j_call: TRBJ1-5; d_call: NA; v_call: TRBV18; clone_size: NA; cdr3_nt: TGTGCCAGCTCACCACCGACAGCCGAGGGTCAGCCCCAGCATTTT; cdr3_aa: CASSPPTAEGQPQHF
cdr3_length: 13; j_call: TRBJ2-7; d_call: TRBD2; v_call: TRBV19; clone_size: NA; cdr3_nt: TGTGCCAGTAGTCCTAGCGGGAGTTACGAGCAGTACTTC; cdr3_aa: CASSPSGSYEQYF
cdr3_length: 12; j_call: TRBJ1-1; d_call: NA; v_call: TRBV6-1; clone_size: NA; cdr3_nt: TGTGCCAGCAGTGGGGGACTATCCGCAGCTTTCTTT; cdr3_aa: CASSGGLSAAFF
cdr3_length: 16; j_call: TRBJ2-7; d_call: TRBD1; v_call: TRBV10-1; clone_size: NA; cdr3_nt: TGCGCCAGCAGTGAGTCTCCGGGACAGAACGAGGGCGAGCAGTACTTC; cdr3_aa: CASSESPGQNEGEQYF
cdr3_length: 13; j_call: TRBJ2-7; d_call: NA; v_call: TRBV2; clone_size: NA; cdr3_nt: TGTGCCAGCAGTGGTGGGCTGAGCTACGAGCAGTACTTC; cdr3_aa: CASSGGLSYEQYF
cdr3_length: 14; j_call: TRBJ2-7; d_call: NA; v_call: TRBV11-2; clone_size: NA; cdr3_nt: TGTGCCAGCAGCTTATACCGGGGAAAGGGCGAGCAGTACTTC; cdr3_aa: CASSLYRGKGEQYF
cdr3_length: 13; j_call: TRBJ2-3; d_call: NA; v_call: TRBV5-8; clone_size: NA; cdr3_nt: TGTGCCAGCAGCTTCCCTTCTCAAGATACGCAGTATTTT; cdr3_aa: CASSFPSQDTQYF
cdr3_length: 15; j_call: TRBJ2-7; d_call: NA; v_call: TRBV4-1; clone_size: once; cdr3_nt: TGCGCCAGCAGCCGCACCTCTAGCGTCTCCTACGAGCAGTACTTC; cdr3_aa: CASSRTSSVSYEQYF
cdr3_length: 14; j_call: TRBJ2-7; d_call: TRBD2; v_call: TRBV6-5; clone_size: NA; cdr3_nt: TGTGCCAGCAGTTACTCGACGGGGGGGTACGAGCAGTACTTC; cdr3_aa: CASSYSTGGYEQYF
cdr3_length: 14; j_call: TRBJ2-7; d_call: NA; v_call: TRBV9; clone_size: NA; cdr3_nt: TGTGCCAGCAGCGCGACTCCTGCCTTGAACGAGCAGTACTTC; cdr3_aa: CASSATPALNEQYF
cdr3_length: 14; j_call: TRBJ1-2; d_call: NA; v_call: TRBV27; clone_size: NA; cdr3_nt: TGTGCCAGCAGTTCACCGAAAGGGGGTCATGGCTACACCTTC; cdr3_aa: CASSSPKGGHGYTF
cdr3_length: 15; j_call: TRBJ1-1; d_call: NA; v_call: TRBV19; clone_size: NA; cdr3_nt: TGTGCCAGTAGCACCAGATCAGCGATAAACACTGAAGCTTTCTTT; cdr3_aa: CASSTRSAINTEAFF
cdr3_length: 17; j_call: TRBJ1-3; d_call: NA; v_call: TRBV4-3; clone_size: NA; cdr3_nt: TGCGCCAGCAGCCAAGCTCCGACAGGCTTGTTGGGAAACACCATATATTTT; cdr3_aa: CASSQAPTGLLGNTIYF
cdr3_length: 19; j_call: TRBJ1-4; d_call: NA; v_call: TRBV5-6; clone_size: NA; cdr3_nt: TGTGCCAGCAGCTTGGCAGGGAAGGGCCAGGGAGGCATCGATGAAAAACTGTTTTTT; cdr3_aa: CASSLAGKGQGGIDEKLFF
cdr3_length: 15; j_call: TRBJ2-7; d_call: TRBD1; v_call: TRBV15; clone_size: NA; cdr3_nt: TGTGCCACCAGAGCCACCGGGACAGGGTTCTACGAGCAGTACTTC; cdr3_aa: CATRATGTGFYEQYF
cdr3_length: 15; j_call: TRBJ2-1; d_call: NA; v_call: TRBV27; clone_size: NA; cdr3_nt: TGTGCCAGCAGTTTGGACCGGCTATCCTACAATGAGCAGTTCTTC; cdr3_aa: CASSLDRLSYNEQFF
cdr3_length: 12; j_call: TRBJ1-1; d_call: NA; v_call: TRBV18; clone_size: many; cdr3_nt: TGTGCCAGCTCCGCTAGTGAAACTGAAGCTTTCTTT; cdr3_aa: CASSASETEAFF
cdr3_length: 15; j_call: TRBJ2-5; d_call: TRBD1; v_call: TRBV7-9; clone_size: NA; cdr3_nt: TGTGCCAGCAGCCAGGGACAGGGAGGTCGGGAGACCCAGTACTTC; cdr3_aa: CASSQGQGGRETQYF
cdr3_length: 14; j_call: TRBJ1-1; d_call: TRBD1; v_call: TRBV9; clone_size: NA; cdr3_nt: TGTGCCAGCAGCTTCTCCGACAGGGCCACTGAAGCTTTCTTT; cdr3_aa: CASSFSDRATEAFF
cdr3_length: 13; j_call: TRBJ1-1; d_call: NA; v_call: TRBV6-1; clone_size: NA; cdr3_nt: TGTGCCAGCAGTGCTGGGGAGGGACCTGAAGCTTTCTTT; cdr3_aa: CASSAGEGPEAFF
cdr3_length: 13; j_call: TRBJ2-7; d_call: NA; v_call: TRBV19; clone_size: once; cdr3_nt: TGTGCCAGTAGTGGCACTGGCCCCTACGAGCAGTACTTC; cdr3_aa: CASSGTGPYEQYF
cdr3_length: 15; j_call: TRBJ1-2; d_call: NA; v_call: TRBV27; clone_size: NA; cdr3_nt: TGTGCCAGCAGTTTACAACCAGGCGGGCTCTATGGCTACACCTTC; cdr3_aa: CASSLQPGGLYGYTF
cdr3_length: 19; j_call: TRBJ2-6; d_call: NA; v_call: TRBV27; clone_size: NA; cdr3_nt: TGTGCCAGCAGTGAATCCTTGACAGTGTTGTCCCCTGGGGCCAACGTCCTGACTTTC; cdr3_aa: CASSESLTVLSPGANVLTF
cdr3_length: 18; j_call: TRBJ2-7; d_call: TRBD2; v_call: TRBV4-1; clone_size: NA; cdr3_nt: TGCGCCAGCAGCCAAGTCAAGCGGGAGGGCCTACCAACCTACGAGCAGTACTTC; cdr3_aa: CASSQVKREGLPTYEQYF
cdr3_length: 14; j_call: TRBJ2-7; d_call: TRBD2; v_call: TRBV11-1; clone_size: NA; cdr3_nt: TGTGCCAGCAGCCTCGGACGGGGGGCCTACGAGCAGTACTTC; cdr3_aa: CASSLGRGAYEQYF
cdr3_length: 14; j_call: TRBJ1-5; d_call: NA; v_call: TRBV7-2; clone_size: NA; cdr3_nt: TGTGCCAGCAGCTTAACAGGGTGGGATCAGCCCCAGCATTTT; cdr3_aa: CASSLTGWDQPQHF
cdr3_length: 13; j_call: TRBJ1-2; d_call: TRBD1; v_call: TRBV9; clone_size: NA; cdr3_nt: TGTGCCAGCAGCGTAGAACAGGGGTCTGGCTACACCTTC; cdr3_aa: CASSVEQGSGYTF
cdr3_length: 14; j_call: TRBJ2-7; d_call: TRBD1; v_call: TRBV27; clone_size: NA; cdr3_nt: TGTGCCAGCAATCCCCGGGACAGCTTCTACGAGCAGTACTTC; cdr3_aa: CASNPRDSFYEQYF
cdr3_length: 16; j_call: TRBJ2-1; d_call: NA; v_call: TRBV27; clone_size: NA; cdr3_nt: TGTGCCAGCAGTTTATCAAGGGGTACGTTCTACAATGAGCAGTTCTTC; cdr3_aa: CASSLSRGTFYNEQFF